The 3 T cell receptor beta chains below all came from one sample that was sequenced in a study of T cells in tuberculosis. Libraries were prepared by immunoSEQ multiplex PCR; TCRdb keeps only in-frame clonotypes and omits some of them. The repertoire consists of some 30,000 clones, with around 94% occurring once and the leading ten covering around 8.5%. The specimen sequenced was PBMCs. The receptor set was obtained from a donor aged 10-29 years with latent tuberculosis or without tuberculosis infection.

The J gene is TRBJ2-6, the V gene TRBV9, with D unresolved. Germline CDR1 is SGDLS and CDR2 is YYNGEE. Trimming took off 4 bases at V and 6 bases at J, with 8 bases between the two ends. This CDR3 spans 13 amino acids. The CDR3 DNA follows: TGTGCCAGCAGCACACGACAGGCCAACGTCCTGACTTTC. This codes for CASSTRQANVLTF.

This clone was counted only a few times. V usage is TRBV19 and J usage is TRBJ2-7, with D maybe TRBD2 (5 bases). The CDR3 runs to 16 residues. The germline V gene encodes CDR1 LNHDA and CDR2 SQIVND (reference sequence). Trimming left V 2 bases short and J 0 bases short, with 14 bases between. CDR3 nucleotides: TGTGCCAGTAGTATAAGTCCGGACTCAGGCTCCTACGAGCAGTACTTC. Its translation: CASSISPDSGSYEQYF.

The chain combines TRBV5-1 with TRBJ1-1; TRBD1 matches 7 bases. Germline V gives CDR1 SGHRS, CDR2 YFSETQ. Trimming took 4 bases from V and 1 from J; bases not matched to a gene: 4. The CDR3 has 14 residues. The CDR3 sequence is CASSVGQQNTEAFF. The DNA for the CDR3 is TGCGCCAGCAGCGTGGGACAGCAGAACACTGAAGCTTTCTTT.